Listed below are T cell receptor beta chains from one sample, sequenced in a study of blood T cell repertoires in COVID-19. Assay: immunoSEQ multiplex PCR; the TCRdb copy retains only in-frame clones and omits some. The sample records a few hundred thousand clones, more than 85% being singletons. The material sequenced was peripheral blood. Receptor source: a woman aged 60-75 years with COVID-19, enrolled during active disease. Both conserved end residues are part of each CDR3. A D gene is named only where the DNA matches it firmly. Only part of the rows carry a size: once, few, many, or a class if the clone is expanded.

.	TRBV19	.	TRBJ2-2	CASSIDRETTTRELFF	TGTGCCAGTAGTATAGATCGGGAGACTACAACTAGGGAGCTGTTTTTT
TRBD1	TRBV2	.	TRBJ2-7	CASFRPGGASDEQYF	TGTGCCAGCTTTCGACCAGGGGGCGCTTCGGACGAGCAGTACTTC
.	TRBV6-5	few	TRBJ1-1	CASSYSQTGFGTEAFF	TGTGCCAGCAGTTACTCCCAAACAGGGTTTGGAACTGAAGCTTTCTTT
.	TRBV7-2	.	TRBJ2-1	CASSRVQAYNEQFF	TGTGCCAGCAGCCGGGTCCAAGCATACAATGAGCAGTTCTTC
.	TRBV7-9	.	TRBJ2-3	CASSRGGPSTDTQYF	TGTGCCAGCAGCCGCGGGGGCCCTAGCACAGATACGCAGTATTTT
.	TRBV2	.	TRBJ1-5	CASSGTPWGQGVQPQHF	TGTGCCAGCAGTGGAACCCCCTGGGGGCAGGGTGTCCAGCCCCAGCATTTT
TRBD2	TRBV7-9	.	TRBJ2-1	CASSLRRGRALGNEQFF	TGTGCCAGCAGCTTACGCCGCGGGAGGGCCTTGGGGAATGAGCAGTTCTTC
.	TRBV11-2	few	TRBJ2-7	CASSLRERPYEQYF	TGTGCCAGCAGCCTCAGGGAAAGGCCCTACGAGCAGTACTTC
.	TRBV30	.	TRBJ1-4	CAAQGRSEKLFF	TGTGCTGCGCAGGGGAGATCGGAAAAACTGTTTTTT
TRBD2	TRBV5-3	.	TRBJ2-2	CARSLASPPLAGGQNTGELFF	TGTGCCAGAAGCTTGGCTTCCCCCCCCCTAGCGGGGGGGCAGAACACCGGGGAGCTGTTTTTT
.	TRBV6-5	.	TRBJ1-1	CASSYRRTGNTEAFF	TGTGCCAGCAGTTACCGCAGAACAGGGAACACTGAAGCTTTCTTT
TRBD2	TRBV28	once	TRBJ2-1	CASSSSPGVTSPEQFF	TGTGCCAGCAGTTCATCTCCCGGGGTGACTAGCCCTGAGCAGTTCTTC
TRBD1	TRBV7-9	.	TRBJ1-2	CASSLTGQDGYTF	TGTGCCAGCAGCTTAACGGGACAGGATGGCTACACCTTC
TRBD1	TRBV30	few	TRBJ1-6	CAGGQGARSPLHF	TGTGCCGGGGGACAGGGGGCTCGTTCACCCCTCCACTTT
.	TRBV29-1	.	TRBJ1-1	CSAGDISTEAFF	TGCAGCGCCGGGGACATTTCCACTGAAGCTTTCTTT
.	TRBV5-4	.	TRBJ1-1	CASSPTGQTEAFF	TGTGCCAGCAGCCCAACCGGACAGACAGAAGCTTTCTTT
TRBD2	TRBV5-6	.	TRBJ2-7	CASSFTGLYYEQYF	TGTGCCAGCAGCTTCACGGGACTATACTACGAGCAGTACTTC
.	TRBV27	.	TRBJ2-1	CASSFGRGPYNEQFF	TGTGCCAGCAGTTTTGGGCGGGGACCCTACAATGAGCAGTTCTTC
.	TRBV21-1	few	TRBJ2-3	CASSTTRDRAHYTQYF	TGTGCCAGCAGCACTACTAGGGACAGGGCACATTATACGCAGTATTTT
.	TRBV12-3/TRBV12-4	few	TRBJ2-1	CASSKTTYNEQFF	TGTGCCAGCAGTAAGACGACTTACAATGAGCAGTTCTTC
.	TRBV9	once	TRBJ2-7	CASSGGGPGQEDSYEQYF	TGTGCCAGCAGCGGGGGGGGTCCGGGACAGGAAGACTCCTACGAGCAGTACTTC
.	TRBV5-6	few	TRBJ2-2	CASRQFSVTNTGELFF	TGTGCCAGCAGACAGTTTAGCGTAACGAACACCGGGGAGCTGTTTTTT
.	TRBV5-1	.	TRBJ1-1	CASTGSLNTEAFF	TGCGCCAGTACCGGGTCTTTGAACACTGAAGCTTTCTTT
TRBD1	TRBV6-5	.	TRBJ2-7	CASTRDSGYEQYF	TGTGCCAGCACCAGGGACAGCGGCTACGAGCAGTACTTC
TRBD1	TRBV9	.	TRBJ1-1	CASSVATGGTEAFF	TGTGCCAGCAGCGTAGCTACAGGGGGCACTGAAGCTTTCTTT